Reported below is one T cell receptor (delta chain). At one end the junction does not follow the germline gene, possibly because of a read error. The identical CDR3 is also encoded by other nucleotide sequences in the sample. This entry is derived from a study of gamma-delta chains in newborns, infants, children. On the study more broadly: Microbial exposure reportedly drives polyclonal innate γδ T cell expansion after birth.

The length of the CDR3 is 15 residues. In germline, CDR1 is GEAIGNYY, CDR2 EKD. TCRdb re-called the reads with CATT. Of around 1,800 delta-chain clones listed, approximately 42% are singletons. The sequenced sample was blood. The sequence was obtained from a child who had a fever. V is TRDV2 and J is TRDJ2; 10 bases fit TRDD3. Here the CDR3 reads CACDVLGDLTAQLFF. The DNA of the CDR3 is TGTGCCTGTGACGTACTGGGGGATTTGACAGCCCAACTCTTCTTT.